This TCR beta chain is drawn from a study of blood T cell repertoires in COVID-19 (dated by TCRdb to the early 2020s). With respect to the entire study: Collaborator samples came from the United States, Italy and Spain and covered acute and convalescent phases of COVID-19. The repertoires were made available in a free public database intended to serve as a resource for research on the immune response to SARS-CoV-2. Samples came from the ongoing ImmuneRACE study (first 160 participants) plus 1,254 subjects from 6 global collaborators. The sample metadata nearly always contained a de-identified subject ID, COVID-19 status, age in years and sex. Subjects who had been exposed to COVID-19, were actively infected with it, or had recovered from it provided the deeply sampled blood TCRbeta repertoires that made up the dataset. HLA class I and class II types, where available, came from metadata supplied by the sample provider rather than from assay-based typing. The prospective study material was composed of cDNA or gDNA derived from T cells, B-cell-depleted T cells, or PBMCs. The study at large found these results: The quantity of clinical and demographic metadata differed by source and by participant and was supplied without curation.

TCRbeta CDR3 regions were amplified from genomic DNA using the immunoSEQ Assay, a bias-controlled multiplex PCR. Under the source paper's analysis protocol: The number of nucleated cells in each sample was estimated from the amplification of reference gene primers within the assay. To quantify the absolute abundance of each unique TCRbeta CDR3 rearrangement, sequence reads were collapsed and filtered. For each sample, productive Simpson clonality was calculated as the square root of Simpson's diversity index across productive rearrangements. TCRdb holds this immuneACCESS table with in-frame rearrangements only. Some clones are missing; in checked studies, unresolved V genes explain under half, and the rest has no known cause. Clone size and V and J calls were adopted from that table, with D and trimming inferred from the DNA. Recorded for this sample are 200,000 to 250,000 clones; 84% of them occurred a single time. The biggest ten clones account for 5% to 6.5% of the sample.

Another Seattle source contributed samples from volunteer blood donors who had recovered from COVID-19. Collaborating institutions collected whole blood in K2EDTA tubes following their own protocols. For TCRbeta analysis, collaborator samples were shipped as frozen whole blood, as isolated PBMCs, or as DNA extracted from either sample type. On this clone: Its binding antigen is unknown. Per-base qualities were not stored, and no clone one base away is much larger.

CDR1 and CDR2, looked up from the germline V gene, are KGHSH and LQKENI. The CDR3 covers 15 residues, taking in both the cysteine and the phenylalanine. Only the CDR3 DNA stays, 45 bases, in frame from base 1. V was cut back by 5 bases and J by 5 bases, leaving a gap of 18 bases between them. Sequencing used peripheral blood. The receptor was isolated from a woman aged 60-70 years who had recovered from COVID-19. The sequence joins TRBV18 to TRBJ2-5, with no confidently assigned D gene. The CDR3 region: CASSSPGLSAETQYF. The nucleotides are TGTGCCAGCTCATCGCCGGGTCTTAGTGCGGAGACCCAGTACTTC.